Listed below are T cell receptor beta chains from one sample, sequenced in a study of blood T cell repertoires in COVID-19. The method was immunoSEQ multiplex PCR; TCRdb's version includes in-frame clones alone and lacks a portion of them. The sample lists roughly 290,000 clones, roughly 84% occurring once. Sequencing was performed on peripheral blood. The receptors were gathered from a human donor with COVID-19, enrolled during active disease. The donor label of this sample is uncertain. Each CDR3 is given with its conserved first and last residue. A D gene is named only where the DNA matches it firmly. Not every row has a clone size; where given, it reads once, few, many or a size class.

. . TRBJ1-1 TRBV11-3 TGTGCCAGCAGCTCCCGAGAGGGTTTCACTCCCCTCTTT CASSSREGFTPLF
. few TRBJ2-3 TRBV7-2 TGTGCCAGCAGCTTAGCGGGAGAGGCAGATACGCAGTATTTT CASSLAGEADTQYF
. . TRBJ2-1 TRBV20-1 TGCAGTGCCGCGGGAAATGAGCAGTTCTTC CSAAGNEQFF
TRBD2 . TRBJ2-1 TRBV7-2 TGTGCCAGCAGCTTAGCGGCGGGAGGGCCCTACAATGAGCAGTTCTTC CASSLAAGGPYNEQFF
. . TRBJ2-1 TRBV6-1 TGTGCCAGCAGTGAACTGCGGGGCTCCTACAATGAGCAGTTCTTC CASSELRGSYNEQFF
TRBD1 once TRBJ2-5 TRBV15 TGTGCCACCAGCAAGAGTGGGACAGAGCAAGAGACCCAGTACTTC CATSKSGTEQETQYF
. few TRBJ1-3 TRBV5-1 TGCGCCAGCAGCTTGGGAGACAGCGGAAACACCATATATTTT CASSLGDSGNTIYF
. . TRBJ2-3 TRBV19 TGTGCCAGTAGTATGGAGAGCACAGATACGCAGTATTTT CASSMESTDTQYF
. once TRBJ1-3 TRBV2 TGTGCCAGCAGTGAAACCCGGTCCTCTGGAAACACCATATATTTT CASSETRSSGNTIYF
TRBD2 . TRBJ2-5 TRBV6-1 TGTGCCAGCAGTCCGGCCCTAAGCGGGAGGGAGACCCAGTACTTC CASSPALSGRETQYF
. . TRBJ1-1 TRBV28 TGTGCCAGCAGCCCCCCTCGGAGGACTGAAGCTTTCTTT CASSPPRRTEAFF
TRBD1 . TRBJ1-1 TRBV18 TGTGCCAGCTCCCCGGGACAGGGTTCCTTCACTGAAGCTTTCTTT CASSPGQGSFTEAFF
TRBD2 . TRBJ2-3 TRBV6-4 TGTGCCAGCAGGGCGGGACTAGCGGGAGCACTCGATACGCAGTATTTT CASRAGLAGALDTQYF
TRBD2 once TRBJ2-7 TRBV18 TGTGCCAGCTCCTCTGGGACTAGCGGCTCCTACGAGCAGTACTTC CASSSGTSGSYEQYF
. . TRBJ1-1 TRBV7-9 TGTGCCAGCAGCTTAGCGTGGAGGAGTATGAACACTGAAGCTTTCTTT CASSLAWRSMNTEAFF
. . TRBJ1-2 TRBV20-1 TGCAGTGTTCAGGGAGGCTATGGCTACACCTTC CSVQGGYGYTF
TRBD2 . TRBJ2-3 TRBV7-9 TGTGCCAGCAGCCGATCCGCTAGCGGGAGACGGACTAGCACAGATACGCAGTATTTT CASSRSASGRRTSTDTQYF
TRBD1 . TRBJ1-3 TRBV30 TGTGCGGGACAGGGTTGGCGTAGCTCTGGAAACACCATATATTTT CAGQGWRSSGNTIYF
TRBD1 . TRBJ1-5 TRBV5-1 TGCGCCAGCAGCCCTACTACAGGGGGCAATCAGCCCCAGCATTTT CASSPTTGGNQPQHF
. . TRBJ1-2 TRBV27 TGTGCCAGCAGTTTAAGTGCAGGGCCCGGTGGCTACACCTTC CASSLSAGPGGYTF
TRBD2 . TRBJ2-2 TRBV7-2 TGTGCCAGCAGCTTATTTTTGGTGGGGGAGGGTGCCACCGGGGAGCTGTTTTTT CASSLFLVGEGATGELFF
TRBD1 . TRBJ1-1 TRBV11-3 TGTGCCAGCAGCCCAGGGGGCAGGAACACTGAAGCTTTCTTT CASSPGGRNTEAFF
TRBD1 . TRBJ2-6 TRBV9 TGTGCCAGCAGCCCCGGGACAGAGATCTCTGGGGCCAACGTCCTGACTTTC CASSPGTEISGANVLTF
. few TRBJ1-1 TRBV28 TGTGCCAGCAGCCCTTGGCAGGCCTTATTCAACACTGAAGCTTTCTTT CASSPWQALFNTEAFF
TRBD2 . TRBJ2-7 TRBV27 TGTGCCAGCAGTTTACTCGGGCGGGAGGCCTCCTACGAGCAGTACTTC CASSLLGREASYEQYF
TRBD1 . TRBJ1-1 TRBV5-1 TGCGCCAGCAGCCCCCAGGGGGCAATGACTGAAGCTTTCTTT CASSPQGAMTEAFF
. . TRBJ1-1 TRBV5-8 TGTGCCAGCAGCTTGTTAGTTGGAGTGAACACTGAAGCTTTCTTT CASSLLVGVNTEAFF
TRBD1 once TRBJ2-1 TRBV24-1 TGTGCCACCAGTGATGCGGACAGGCTGGCCTACAATGAGCAGTTCTTC CATSDADRLAYNEQFF
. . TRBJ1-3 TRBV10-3 TGTGCCGTATCAACGCGGGCATGGAGCTCTGGAAACACCATATATTTT CAVSTRAWSSGNTIYF
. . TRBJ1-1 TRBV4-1 TGCGCCAGCAGCCCCTCCTGGAGGCCCCCGTTGAACACTGAAGCTTTCTTT CASSPSWRPPLNTEAFF
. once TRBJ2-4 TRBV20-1 TGCAGTGCTAGTACCAGACTAGTAGCCAAAAACATTCAGTACTTC CSASTRLVAKNIQYF
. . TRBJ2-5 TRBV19 TGTGCCACCGGGGGAGGACTGAGGGTGGTGGAGACCCAGTACTTC CATGGGLRVVETQYF